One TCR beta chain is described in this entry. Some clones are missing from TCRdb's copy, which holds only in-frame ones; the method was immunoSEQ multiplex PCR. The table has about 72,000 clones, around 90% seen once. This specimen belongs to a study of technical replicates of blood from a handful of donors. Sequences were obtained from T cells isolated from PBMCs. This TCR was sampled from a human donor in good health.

The CDR3: CASRSLTDTQYF. The CDR3 DNA sequence: TGTGCCAGCAGGAGCTTAACAGATACGCAGTATTTT. The rearrangement uses TRBV2 and TRBJ2-3; unclear D gene. The germline gives CDR1 SNHLY, CDR2 FYNNEI. The CDR3 extends over 12 amino acids. V lost 6 bases to trimming and J lost 3 bases, with 7 bases between them.